This T cell receptor beta chain is drawn from a study of T-cell memory formation after mild COVID-19. Study-level background: Largely, TCR clusters stayed within a single donor.

The CDR3 is 16 residues long. The V gene end was trimmed by 5 bases and the J gene end by 0 bases; junction bases not matched to a gene: 8. CDR1 and CDR2 (germline): SGHRS, YFSETQ. A few counts support this clonotype. Its antigen remains unidentified. Study results and limitations: In pre-infection memory, a portion of responding clones appeared, which suggested that cross-reactive memory joined. Contracting clones, day 15 to 85, had balanced CD4/CD8, and later expanders favored CD4+.

TCRdb called the 5' RACE reads again in MiXCR, with one record for every CDR3 protein. The sample has about 340,000 distinct CDR3 sequences; less than 25% are singletons. V usage is TRBV5-1 and J usage is TRBJ2-7; 10 bases map to TRBD2. This sequence was found in a young man who had mild COVID-19 (a few samples of this study predate the infection). Cell type and time point are not known. Material: PBMCs or a T cell subset sorted from them (not recorded which). The CDR3 spells CASSFPSGGASYEQYF. Written as DNA, the CDR3 is TGCGCCAGCAGTTTCCCCAGCGGGGGGGCCTCCTACGAGCAGTACTTC.